The present T cell receptor beta chain was sequenced within a study of tumor-infiltrating lymphocytes in primary liver carcinoma. Study overall: Read depth, roughly 3.5 to 7.13 million productive TCRbeta reads, did not differ significantly between tissues. Broader study findings: Because of bulk unsorted sampling, CD4+ and CD8+ repertoires were not subjected to comparison.

cDNA specific to TCR beta was made from approximately 500 ng of total RNA, with a constant-region primer employed for priming. Amplification in three nested multiplex PCR rounds with slightly modified ARM-PCR gave rise to TCR beta libraries. MiXCR, applied by TCRdb to the multiplex PCR reads, yields one record per CDR3 protein. This sample has some 180,000 distinct CDR3 sequences, with 50% to 75% found just once. Unsorted whole blood yielded the blood RNA, and germline DNA was also extracted. Remarks on this clonotype: Its antigen is as yet unknown. Likely a read error: the CDR3 ends without its conserved phenylalanine or tryptophan. It is unclear where the CDR3 begins or ends on the DNA, so no DNA is shown, and the CDR3 is as TCRdb lists it.

This receptor was identified in a man aged 35 to 55 with primary liver carcinoma and hepatitis B virus infection. The sequenced sample consisted of peripheral blood.

CDR3: CASSFRTGLYKVGANVLTV. This sequence joins TRBV12-3 or TRBV12-4 and TRBJ2-6; the table's D call, TRBD1, has no DNA check behind it. The CDR3 spans 19 residues, counting both ends.